This T cell receptor beta chain was profiled in a study of control samples from healthy donors and cancer patients. The CDR3 is made up of 13 amino acids. Per the germline V gene, CDR1 is KGHDR and CDR2 is SFDVKD. The V gene end was trimmed by 5 bases and the J gene end by 5 bases; junction bases not matched to a gene: 4. The method was immunoSEQ multiplex PCR; TCRdb's version includes in-frame clones alone and lacks a portion of them. The repertoire holds 150,000 to 180,000 clones, with about 94% as singletons. The sample taken for sequencing was blood. The V call is TRBV24-1, the J call TRBJ1-2; TRBD1 matches 7 bases. The TCR comes from a middle-aged man in good health. The CDR3 DNA reads as TGTGCCACCAGTGGAGGGGGCGAATATGGCTACACCTTC. Its protein product is CATSGGGEYGYTF.